This T cell receptor beta chain was observed in a study of regulatory T cells in long-lasting Graves disease. Overall study results and limits: Lower TCR diversity was seen in persistent Graves' patients than in newly diagnosed ones.

Remarks on this clonotype: The antigen remains unidentified.

Arm-PCR of CDR3 regions and iRepertoire HTBI primers were the basis on which TCR beta libraries were built. TCRdb re-analysed the multiplex PCR reads in MiXCR, keeping a single row per CDR3 protein. The repertoire holds hundreds of thousands of distinct CDR3 sequences, with roughly 15% as singletons. V gave up 5 bases and J gave up 1 base, with 11 bases separating them. This CDR3 is 14 amino acids long. Germline V gene lookup returns CDR1 MNHNS and CDR2 SASEGT. Time point given: newly diagnosed GD, antithyroid drugs for less than 3 months. Construction of the TCR library relied on RNA isolated from PBMCs. Investigators report Graves' disease was diagnosed under American Thyroid Association guidelines. These data were also reused for a study on T cells in Graves' hyperthyroidism and ophthalmopathy. That report adds: Participants, patients aged 18 to 65, had newly diagnosed hyperthyroidism with a duration under 2 months.

The sequence derives from a woman aged 30 to 39 with Graves disease. Specimen: peripheral blood mononuclear cells (PBMCs), collected at new diagnosis, from a patient treated with antithyroid drugs. The chain combines TRBV6-1 with TRBJ1-2; weak D call: TRBD1 (6 bases). CDR3 loop: CASSPTGFNYGYTF. The CDR3 nucleotides are TGTGCCAGCAGTCCGACAGGATTTAACTATGGCTACACCTTC.